These T cell receptor beta chains were read from a single sample in a study of shared clonotypes between healthy human individuals. The repertoire was sequenced with immunoSEQ multiplex PCR; TCRdb's copy has only in-frame clones and lacks some. Of a few million clones listed, just under 95% were seen once; the top ten hold 1.5% to 2%. The sequenced sample was naive CD8+ T cells from PBMCs. The receptors derive from a man younger than 35 in good health. Some clones in this sample may be carry-over from other donors' samples. The CDR3 runs from the conserved cysteine through the conserved F or W. D genes are given only for firm matches. Size is stated for part of the rows, as once, few or many counts, or as a class when the clone is expanded.

j_call: TRBJ2-1; clone_size: NA; v_call: TRBV4-3; d_call: NA; cdr3_nt: TGCGCCAGCAGCCAAGATCTGGGCGGGATGTGGTACAATGAGCAGTTCTTC; cdr3_aa: CASSQDLGGMWYNEQFF
j_call: TRBJ2-3; clone_size: once; v_call: TRBV2; d_call: TRBD2; cdr3_nt: TGTGCCAGCAGTGGCGGCACTAGCGGGAGTTGGGCAGATACGCAGTATTTT; cdr3_aa: CASSGGTSGSWADTQYF
j_call: TRBJ2-5; clone_size: NA; v_call: TRBV5-1; d_call: TRBD2; cdr3_nt: TGCGCCAGCAGCTTGACTAGCGGGAGCCAAGAGACCCAGTACTTC; cdr3_aa: CASSLTSGSQETQYF
j_call: TRBJ1-1; clone_size: NA; v_call: TRBV16; d_call: NA; cdr3_nt: TGTGCCAGCAGCCAATCAGGCGGTCCTGCTTTCTTT; cdr3_aa: CASSQSGGPAFF
j_call: TRBJ2-3; clone_size: NA; v_call: TRBV5-6; d_call: NA; cdr3_nt: TGTGCCAGCAGCTTGGTTAGGGTAGGGACAGATACGCAGTATTTT; cdr3_aa: CASSLVRVGTDTQYF
j_call: TRBJ1-1; clone_size: NA; v_call: TRBV28; d_call: NA; cdr3_nt: TGTGCCAGCTGGAGACAGGCAGGGCCCACTGAAGCTTTCTTT; cdr3_aa: CASWRQAGPTEAFF
j_call: TRBJ2-7; clone_size: NA; v_call: TRBV6-5; d_call: NA; cdr3_nt: TGTGCCAGCAGTTACTCAGAGGGTATATACGAGCAGTACTTC; cdr3_aa: CASSYSEGIYEQYF
j_call: TRBJ2-5; clone_size: NA; v_call: TRBV4-1; d_call: NA; cdr3_nt: TGCGCCAGCAGCCAAGAGGCCCGTGACGGAGAGACCCAGTACTTC; cdr3_aa: CASSQEARDGETQYF
j_call: TRBJ1-1; clone_size: NA; v_call: TRBV7-3; d_call: NA; cdr3_nt: TGTGCCAGCAGCTTCAGGGGACCCAACACTGAAGCTTTCTTT; cdr3_aa: CASSFRGPNTEAFF
j_call: TRBJ1-5; clone_size: NA; v_call: TRBV30; d_call: NA; cdr3_nt: TGTGCCTGGAGTGTATTCGGGGGCGAGCAGCCCCAGCATTTT; cdr3_aa: CAWSVFGGEQPQHF
j_call: TRBJ2-7; clone_size: NA; v_call: TRBV28; d_call: TRBD1; cdr3_nt: TGTGCCAGCACACCCCACCGGGACAGTACCTACGAGCAGTACTTC; cdr3_aa: CASTPHRDSTYEQYF
j_call: TRBJ1-1; clone_size: NA; v_call: TRBV15; d_call: NA; cdr3_nt: TGTGCCACCTGCCAGAGTTGGGAGAACACTGAAGCTTTCTTT; cdr3_aa: CATCQSWENTEAFF
j_call: TRBJ2-5; clone_size: NA; v_call: TRBV29-1; d_call: TRBD1; cdr3_nt: TGCAGCGGTGTCACAGGGGGGGAGACCCAGTACTTC; cdr3_aa: CSGVTGGETQYF
j_call: TRBJ2-1; clone_size: NA; v_call: TRBV9; d_call: TRBD2; cdr3_nt: TGTGCCAGCAGCCTAGAATCTCGGGAGGGCTATGAGCAGTTCTTC; cdr3_aa: CASSLESREGYEQFF
j_call: TRBJ2-7; clone_size: NA; v_call: TRBV7-6; d_call: NA; cdr3_nt: TGTGCCTCGCAGGGGCAGGACTACGAGCAGTACTTC; cdr3_aa: CASQGQDYEQYF
j_call: TRBJ2-7; clone_size: once; v_call: TRBV13; d_call: TRBD2; cdr3_nt: TGTGCCAGCAGCTTAGGAGCGGGAGGGCCGAAAGGGGAGCAGTACTTC; cdr3_aa: CASSLGAGGPKGEQYF
j_call: TRBJ1-4; clone_size: NA; v_call: TRBV18; d_call: NA; cdr3_nt: TGTGCCAGCTCAGCCCAGAGGGGCACTAATGAAAAACTGTTTTTT; cdr3_aa: CASSAQRGTNEKLFF
j_call: TRBJ2-2; clone_size: NA; v_call: TRBV28; d_call: NA; cdr3_nt: TGTGCCAGCAGCCTTAGCGCCTTCACCGCCGGGGAGCTGTTTTTT; cdr3_aa: CASSLSAFTAGELFF
j_call: TRBJ2-7; clone_size: few; v_call: TRBV5-1; d_call: NA; cdr3_nt: TGCGCCAGCAGCTTGGGTGGCGAGCAGTACTTC; cdr3_aa: CASSLGGEQYF
j_call: TRBJ2-7; clone_size: NA; v_call: TRBV11-2; d_call: NA; cdr3_nt: TGTGCCAGCAGCCCCGGGACGGTCAGCTCCTACGAGCAGTACTTC; cdr3_aa: CASSPGTVSSYEQYF
j_call: TRBJ2-2; clone_size: NA; v_call: TRBV7-6; d_call: NA; cdr3_nt: TGTGCCAGCAGCTTAGCAGGGAACACCGGGGAGCTGTTTTTT; cdr3_aa: CASSLAGNTGELFF
j_call: TRBJ1-4; clone_size: NA; v_call: TRBV5-6; d_call: NA; cdr3_nt: TGTGCCAGCAGCTTGGCAACAAGGGGTTGGGGTGAAAAACTGTTTTTT; cdr3_aa: CASSLATRGWGEKLFF
j_call: TRBJ1-6; clone_size: NA; v_call: TRBV7-9; d_call: NA; cdr3_nt: TGTGCCAGCAGCTTAGGGACGGGGGTAAATTCACCCCTCCACTTT; cdr3_aa: CASSLGTGVNSPLHF
j_call: TRBJ1-5; clone_size: NA; v_call: TRBV7-8; d_call: NA; cdr3_nt: TGTGCCAGCAGCTTATATGGTGTAGGGACCGATAGCAATCAGCCCCAGCATTTT; cdr3_aa: CASSLYGVGTDSNQPQHF
j_call: TRBJ1-2; clone_size: NA; v_call: TRBV6-6; d_call: NA; cdr3_nt: TGTGCCAGCAGCCAGACAGCTACCTATGGCTACACCTTC; cdr3_aa: CASSQTATYGYTF
j_call: TRBJ2-7; clone_size: NA; v_call: TRBV29-1; d_call: TRBD1; cdr3_nt: TGCAGCGCTGGGACAGGGGACTCCTACGAGCAGTACTTC; cdr3_aa: CSAGTGDSYEQYF
j_call: TRBJ2-1; clone_size: NA; v_call: TRBV19; d_call: NA; cdr3_nt: TGTGCCAGTAGTATCCGGGGCTACAATGAGCAGTTCTTC; cdr3_aa: CASSIRGYNEQFF
j_call: TRBJ2-3; clone_size: NA; v_call: TRBV7-9; d_call: TRBD1; cdr3_nt: TGTGCCAGCAGCCCCCAGGACAGGGTTCACGGTACGCAGTATTTT; cdr3_aa: CASSPQDRVHGTQYF
j_call: TRBJ2-3; clone_size: once; v_call: TRBV27; d_call: NA; cdr3_nt: TGTGCCAGCAGTTTAGTCCCAGATACGCAGTATTTT; cdr3_aa: CASSLVPDTQYF
j_call: TRBJ2-7; clone_size: once; v_call: TRBV27; d_call: NA; cdr3_nt: TGTGCCAGCAGAGGCCCGCCCTACTACGAGCAGTACTTC; cdr3_aa: CASRGPPYYEQYF
j_call: TRBJ2-1; clone_size: NA; v_call: TRBV7-9; d_call: TRBD2; cdr3_nt: TGTGCCAGCAGCTCTTGGACTAGCGGGAAAGGAAATGAGCAGTTCTTC; cdr3_aa: CASSSWTSGKGNEQFF
j_call: TRBJ2-5; clone_size: NA; v_call: TRBV28; d_call: NA; cdr3_nt: TGTGCCAGCGAGCATAAAGAGACCCAGTACTTC; cdr3_aa: CASEHKETQYF
j_call: TRBJ2-2; clone_size: NA; v_call: TRBV27; d_call: TRBD2; cdr3_nt: TGTGCCAGCAGTCCCCCCAGTAGCGGGAGGAGGTATCCCGGGGAGCTGTTTTTT; cdr3_aa: CASSPPSSGRRYPGELFF
j_call: TRBJ2-1; clone_size: NA; v_call: TRBV19; d_call: NA; cdr3_nt: TGTGCCAGTAGTGCCACAGGGAGCAATGAGCAGTTCTTC; cdr3_aa: CASSATGSNEQFF
j_call: TRBJ2-5; clone_size: NA; v_call: TRBV4-3; d_call: NA; cdr3_nt: TGCGCCAGCAGCCAACTTGGGGGACTCCAAGAGACCCAGTACTTC; cdr3_aa: CASSQLGGLQETQYF